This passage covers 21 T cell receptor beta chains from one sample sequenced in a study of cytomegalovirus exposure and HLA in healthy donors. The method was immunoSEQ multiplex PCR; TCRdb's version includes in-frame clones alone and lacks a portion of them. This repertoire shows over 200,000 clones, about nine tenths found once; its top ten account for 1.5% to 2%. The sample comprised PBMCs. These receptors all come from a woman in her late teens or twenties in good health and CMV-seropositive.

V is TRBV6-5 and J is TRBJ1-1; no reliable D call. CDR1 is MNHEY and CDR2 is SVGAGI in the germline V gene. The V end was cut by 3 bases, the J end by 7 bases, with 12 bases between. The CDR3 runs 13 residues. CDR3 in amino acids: CASSYDPTSEAFF. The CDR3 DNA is TGTGCCAGCAGTTATGATCCCACTAGTGAAGCTTTCTTT.

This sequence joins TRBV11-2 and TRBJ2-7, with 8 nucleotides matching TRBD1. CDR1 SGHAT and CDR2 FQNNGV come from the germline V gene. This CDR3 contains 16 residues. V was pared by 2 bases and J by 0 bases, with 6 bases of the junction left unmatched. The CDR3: CASSLTGTGSSYEQYF. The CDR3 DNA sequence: TGTGCCAGCAGCTTAACCGGGACAGGCAGCTCCTACGAGCAGTACTTC.

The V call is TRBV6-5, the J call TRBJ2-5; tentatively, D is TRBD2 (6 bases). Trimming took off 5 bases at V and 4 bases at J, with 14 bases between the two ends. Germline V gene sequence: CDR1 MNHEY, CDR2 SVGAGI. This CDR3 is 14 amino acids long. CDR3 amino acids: CASSPLGSGETQYF. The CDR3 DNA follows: TGTGCCAGCAGTCCCCTGGGTAGCGGAGAGACCCAGTACTTC.

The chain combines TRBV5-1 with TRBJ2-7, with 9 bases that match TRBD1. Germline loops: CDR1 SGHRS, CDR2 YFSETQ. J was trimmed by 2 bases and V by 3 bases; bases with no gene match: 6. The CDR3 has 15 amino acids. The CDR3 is CASSSGTGITYEQYF. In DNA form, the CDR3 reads TGCGCCAGCAGCTCAGGGACAGGGATTACCTACGAGCAGTACTTC.

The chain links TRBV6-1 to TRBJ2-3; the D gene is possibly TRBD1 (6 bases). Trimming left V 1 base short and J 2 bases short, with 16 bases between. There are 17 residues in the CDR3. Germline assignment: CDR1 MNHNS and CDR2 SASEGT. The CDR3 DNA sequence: TGTGCCAGCAGTGAAGGTATAGGGCAGGGGATCACAGATACGCAGTATTTT. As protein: CASSEGIGQGITDTQYF.

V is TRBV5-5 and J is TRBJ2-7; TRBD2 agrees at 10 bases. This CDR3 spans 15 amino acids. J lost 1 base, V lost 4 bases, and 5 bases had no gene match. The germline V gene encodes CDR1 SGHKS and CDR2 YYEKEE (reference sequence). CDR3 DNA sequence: TGTGCCAGCAGCCCCGGACTAGCGGAATCCTACGAGCAGTACTTC. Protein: CASSPGLAESYEQYF.

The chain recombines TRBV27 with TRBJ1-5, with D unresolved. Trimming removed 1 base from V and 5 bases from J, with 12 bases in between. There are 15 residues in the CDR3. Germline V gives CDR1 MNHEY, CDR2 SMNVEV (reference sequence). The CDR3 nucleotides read TGTGCCAGCAGTTTATACCCATACGGGGATCAGCCCCAGCATTTT. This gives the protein CASSLYPYGDQPQHF.

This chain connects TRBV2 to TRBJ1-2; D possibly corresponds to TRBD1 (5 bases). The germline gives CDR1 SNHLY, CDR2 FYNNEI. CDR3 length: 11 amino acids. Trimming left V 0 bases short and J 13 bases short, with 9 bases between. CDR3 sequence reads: CASSEAGGGTF. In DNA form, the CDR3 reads TGTGCCAGCAGTGAAGCCGGCGGGGGCACCTTC.

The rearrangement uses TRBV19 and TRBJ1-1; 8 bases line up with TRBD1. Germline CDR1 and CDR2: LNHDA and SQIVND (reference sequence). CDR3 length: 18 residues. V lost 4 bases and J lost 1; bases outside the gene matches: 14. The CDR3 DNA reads TGTGCCAGTAGTACGAAAACCGGACAGGGTGGAGCGAACACTGAAGCTTTCTTT. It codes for CASSTKTGQGGANTEAFF.

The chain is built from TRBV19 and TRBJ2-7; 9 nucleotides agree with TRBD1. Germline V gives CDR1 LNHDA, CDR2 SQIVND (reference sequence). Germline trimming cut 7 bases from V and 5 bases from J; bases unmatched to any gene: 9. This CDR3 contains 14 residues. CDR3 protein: CASNTGTGSHEQYF. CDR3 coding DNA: TGTGCCAGTAATACCGGGACAGGGAGTCACGAGCAGTACTTC. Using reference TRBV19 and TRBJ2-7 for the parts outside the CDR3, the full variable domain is DGGITQSPKYLFRKEGQNVTLSCEQNLNHDAMYWYRQDPGQGLRLIYYSQIVNDFQKGDIAEGYSVSREKKESFPLTVTSAQKNPTAFYLCASNTGTGSHEQYFGPGTRLTVT.

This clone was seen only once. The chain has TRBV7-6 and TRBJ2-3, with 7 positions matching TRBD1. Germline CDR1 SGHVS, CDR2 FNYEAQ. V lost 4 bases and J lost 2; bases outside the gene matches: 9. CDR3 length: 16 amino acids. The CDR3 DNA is TGTGCCAGCAGCTATAGGGACAGTGGCTTCACAGATACGCAGTATTTT. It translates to CASSYRDSGFTDTQYF.

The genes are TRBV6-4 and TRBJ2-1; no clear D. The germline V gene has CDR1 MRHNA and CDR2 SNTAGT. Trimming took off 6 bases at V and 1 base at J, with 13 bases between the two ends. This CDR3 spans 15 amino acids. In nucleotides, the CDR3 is TGTGCCAGCAGAGTAGTCCCGTATTCCTACAATGAGCAGTTCTTC. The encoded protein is CASRVVPYSYNEQFF.

CDR3 coding DNA: TGTGCCAGCCGACAGGCCAGCTCTGGAAACACCATATATTTT. As protein: CASRQASSGNTIYF. This rearrangement joins TRBV7-9 to TRBJ1-3; tentative D call: TRBD1 (6 bases). The CDR3 loop spans 14 amino acids. Germline CDR1 reads SEHNR; CDR2 reads FQNEAQ (reference sequence). The V and J ends lost 8 bases and 0 bases respectively, with 11 bases between them.

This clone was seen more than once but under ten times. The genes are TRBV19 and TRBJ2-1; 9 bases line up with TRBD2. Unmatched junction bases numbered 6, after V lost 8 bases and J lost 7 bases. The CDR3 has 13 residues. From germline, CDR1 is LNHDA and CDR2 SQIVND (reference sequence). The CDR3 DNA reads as TGTGCCAGTTCAAGCGGGAGGCAGAATGAGCAGTTCTTC. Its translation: CASSSGRQNEQFF.

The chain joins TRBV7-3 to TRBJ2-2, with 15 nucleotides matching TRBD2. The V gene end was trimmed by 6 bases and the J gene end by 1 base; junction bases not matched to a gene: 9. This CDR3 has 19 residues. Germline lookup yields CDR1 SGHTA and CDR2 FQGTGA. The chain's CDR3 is CASRNPEGLAGGNTGELFF. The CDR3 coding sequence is TGTGCCAGCAGAAACCCCGAGGGACTAGCGGGAGGGAACACCGGGGAGCTGTTTTTT.

CDR3 sequence (DNA): TGTGCCAGCAGCACACCCCGGGACAGGGAATACAATGAGCAGTTCTTC. This translates into CASSTPRDREYNEQFF. The chain carries TRBV12-1 and TRBJ2-1; TRBD1 was called by the table and not checked on the DNA. TRBV12-1 is labeled a pseudogene. The CDR3 loop spans 16 amino acids.

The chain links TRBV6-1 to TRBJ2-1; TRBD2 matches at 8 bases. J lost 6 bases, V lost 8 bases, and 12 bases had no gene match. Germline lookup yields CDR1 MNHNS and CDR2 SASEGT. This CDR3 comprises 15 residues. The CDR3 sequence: CASSGGTVIINEQFF. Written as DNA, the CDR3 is TGTGCCAGCTCGGGGGGGACGGTCATAATCAATGAGCAGTTCTTC.

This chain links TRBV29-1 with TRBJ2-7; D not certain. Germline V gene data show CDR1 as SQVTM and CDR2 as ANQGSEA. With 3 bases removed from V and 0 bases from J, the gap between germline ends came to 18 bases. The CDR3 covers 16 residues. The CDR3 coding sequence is TGCAGCGTTGACCCCCAGAGACGGGTGAGCTCCTACGAGCAGTACTTC. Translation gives CSVDPQRRVSSYEQYF.

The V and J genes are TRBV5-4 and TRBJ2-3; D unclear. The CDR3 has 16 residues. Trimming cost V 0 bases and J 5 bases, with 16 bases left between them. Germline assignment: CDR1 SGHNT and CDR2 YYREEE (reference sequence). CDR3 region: CASSLDLPLSGDTQYF. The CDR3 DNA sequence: TGTGCCAGCAGCTTGGATCTGCCGTTATCCGGAGATACGCAGTATTTT.

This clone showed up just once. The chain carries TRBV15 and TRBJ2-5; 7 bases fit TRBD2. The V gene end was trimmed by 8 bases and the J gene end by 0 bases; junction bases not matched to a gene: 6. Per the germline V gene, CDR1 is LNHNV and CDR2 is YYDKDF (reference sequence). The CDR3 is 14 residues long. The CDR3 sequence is CATGEGRHQETQYF. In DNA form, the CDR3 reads TGTGCCACCGGGGAGGGAAGGCACCAAGAGACCCAGTACTTC.

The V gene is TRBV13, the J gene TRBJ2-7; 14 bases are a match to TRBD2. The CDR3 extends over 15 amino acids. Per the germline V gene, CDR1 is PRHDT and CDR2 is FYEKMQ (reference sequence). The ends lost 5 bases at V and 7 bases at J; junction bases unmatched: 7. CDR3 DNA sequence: TGTGCCAGCAGCGGGACTAGCGGGAGTTCCCTGGAGCAGTACTTC. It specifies CASSGTSGSSLEQYF.